This TCR beta chain was sequenced in a study of blood T cell repertoires in COVID-19. CDR3 length: 14 residues. V lost 4 bases and J 1 base, leaving 11 bases between the germline ends. Per the germline V gene, CDR1 is SGHDT and CDR2 is YYEEEE. Participants were aged roughly 18 to 89 years from some 24 US areas. Assignments of participants to cohorts depended upon their own reported clinical history. Symptom resolution, clearance, or two negative PCRs marked the recovered donors of Cohort 3. Original methodology: Counts of nucleated cells, estimated from reference gene primer amplification, were obtained. The method was immunoSEQ multiplex PCR; TCRdb's version includes in-frame clones alone and lacks a portion of them. For V, J and clone size, that table is used; D and trimming come from the DNA. The profile covers fewer than 300,000 clones, with about nine tenths appearing a single time and 15% to 17% taken by the ten largest.

The sample was PBMCs or T cells enriched from blood (not recorded which). V usage is TRBV5-6 and J usage is TRBJ2-5; possibly TRBD2 for D (5 bases). The sequence came from a man between 18 and 29 years old who had recovered from COVID-19. CDR3 residues: CASSPPGIQETQYF. In DNA, the CDR3 is TGTGCCAGCAGCCCACCGGGAATCCAAGAGACCCAGTACTTC. Full variable domain (remainder filled in from reference TRBV5-6 and TRBJ2-5): DAGVTQSPTHLIKTRGQQVTLRCSPKSGHDTVSWYQQALGQGPQFIFQYYEEEERQRGNFPDRFSGHQFPNYSSELNVNALLLGDSALYLCASSPPGIQETQYFGPGTRLLVL.